Presented here are 3 T cell receptor beta chains from one specimen sequenced in a study of shared clonotypes between healthy human individuals. The data were produced by immunoSEQ multiplex PCR, yet TCRdb's version contains in-frame clones alone and is incomplete. The sample has about 1,500,000 clones, around 97% seen once. Source material: naive CD4+ T cells sorted from blood. Indicated subset: CD45RA+ positively selected. The receptors here all came from a man under 40 in good health.

The V call is TRBV4-3, the J call TRBJ2-7, with a possible D match to TRBD2 (6 bases). V was pared by 3 bases and J by 7 bases, with 19 bases between. CDR3 length: 15 amino acids. Germline CDR1 reads LGHNA; CDR2 reads YSLEER. In nucleotides, the CDR3 is TGCGCCAGCAGCCACGTAAGCGGGCCCGGAGGGGAGCAGTACTTC. It codes for CASSHVSGPGGEQYF.

This clone occurred a few times. V usage is TRBV5-1 and J usage is TRBJ2-3; D unclear. Germline V gene lookup returns CDR1 SGHRS and CDR2 YFSETQ. The CDR3 totals 16 residues. V lost 4 bases and J 4 bases, leaving 19 bases between the germline ends. CDR3 coding DNA: TGCGCCAGCAGCGATCGGTTAGCCTCCTTCGCAGATACGCAGTATTTT. Its protein is CASSDRLASFADTQYF.

V and J are TRBV9 and TRBJ1-1; no clear D. The CDR3 length is 15 residues. Trimming took 5 bases from V and 3 from J, leaving 17 bases between them. Per the germline V gene, CDR1 is SGDLS and CDR2 is YYNGEE. The CDR3 nucleotides read TGTGCCAGCAGTCGTAACGGGGTCGGCGACACTGAAGCTTTCTTT. Amino acid sequence: CASSRNGVGDTEAFF.